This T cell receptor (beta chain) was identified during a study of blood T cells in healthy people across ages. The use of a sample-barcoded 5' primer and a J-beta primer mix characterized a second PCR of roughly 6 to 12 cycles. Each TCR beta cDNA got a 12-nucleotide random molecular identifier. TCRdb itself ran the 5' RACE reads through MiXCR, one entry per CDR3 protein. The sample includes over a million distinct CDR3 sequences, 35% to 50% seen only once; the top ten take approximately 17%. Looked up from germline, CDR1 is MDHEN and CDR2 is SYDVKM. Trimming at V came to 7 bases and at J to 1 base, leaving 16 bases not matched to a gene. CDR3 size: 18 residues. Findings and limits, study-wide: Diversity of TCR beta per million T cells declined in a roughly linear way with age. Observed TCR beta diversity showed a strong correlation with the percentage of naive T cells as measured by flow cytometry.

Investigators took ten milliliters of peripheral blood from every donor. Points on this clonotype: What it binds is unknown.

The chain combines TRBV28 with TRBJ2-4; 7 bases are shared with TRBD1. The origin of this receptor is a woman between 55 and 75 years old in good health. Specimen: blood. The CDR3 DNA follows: TGTGCCAGCACGATCCGCAGGGGGAGAAAGGGGGCCAAAAACATTCAGTACTTC. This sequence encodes CASTIRRGRKGAKNIQYF.